The clone carrying this TCR beta chain was detected a few times. This specimen comes from a study of OX40 agonist ivuxolimab in advanced cancers. Using immunoSEQ multiplex PCR, the repertoire was profiled, and TCRdb retains in-frame clones only, with some absent. The table has some 44,000 clones, around 80% seen once. V gave up 4 bases and J gave up 9 bases; unmatched junction bases: 14. CDR3 length equals 15 residues. Germline V gene sequence: CDR1 GTSNPN, CDR2 SVGIG (reference sequence). The sample consisted of CD4+ or CD8+ T cells sorted from blood, taken in a trial of the OX40 agonist ivuxolimab. The chain carries TRBV30 and TRBJ2-1, with 8 bases identical to TRBD1. This receptor was identified in an adult with an advanced solid tumor such as melanoma, head and neck, liver or kidney cancer. This CDR3 is CAWTPLDRASGEQFF. CDR3 coding DNA: TGTGCCTGGACTCCGCTGGACAGGGCGTCTGGTGAGCAGTTCTTC.